This passage covers 9 T cell receptor beta chains from one sample sequenced in a study of tumour-infiltrating T cells in Burkitt lymphoma. The repertoire was sequenced with immunoSEQ multiplex PCR; TCRdb's copy has only in-frame clones and lacks some. The table lists 43,000 or so clones, around 31% of them singletons. Sequencing was carried out using tumor tissue. The receptors derive from a human donor with Burkitt lymphoma.

This clone came up a few times. This chain connects TRBV11-3 to TRBJ1-6; D call uncertain. The germline V gene has CDR1 SGHNT and CDR2 YENEEA. This CDR3 region has 13 residues. Trimming took off 8 bases at V and 7 bases at J, with 12 bases between the two ends. The CDR3 DNA sequence: TGTGCCAGCGCCACAGACCAAAATTCACCCCTCCACTTT. Amino acids: CASATDQNSPLHF.

The J gene is TRBJ2-7, the V gene TRBV19, with a tentative D call TRBD1 (5 bases). The V gene lost 6 bases and the J gene lost 7 bases, with 16 bases spanning the gap. The CDR3 is 13 residues long. Germline V gene sequence: CDR1 LNHDA, CDR2 SQIVND (reference sequence). CDR3 in DNA: TGTGCCAGTAGGAAGGGCGGTTCAGGGGAGCAGTACTTC. Translated: CASRKGGSGEQYF. Looking up the rest from reference TRBV19 and TRBJ2-7 gives the full variable domain: DGGITQSPKYLFRKEGQNVTLSCEQNLNHDAMYWYRQDPGQGLRLIYYSQIVNDFQKGDIAEGYSVSREKKESFPLTVTSAQKNPTAFYLCASRKGGSGEQYFGPGTRLTVT.

This clone was observed once. V is TRBV6-1 and J is TRBJ2-1, with a possible D match to TRBD1 (5 bases). This CDR3 has 14 residues. CDR1 and CDR2 from the germline V gene are MNHNS and SASEGT. V gave up 2 bases and J gave up 8 bases, with 13 bases separating them. The CDR3 reads CASSERPGFYEQFF. The DNA of the CDR3 is TGTGCCAGCAGTGAACGGCCAGGGTTTTATGAGCAGTTCTTC.

V and J are TRBV7-2 and TRBJ2-2, with a possible D match to TRBD2 (5 bases). The germline V gene encodes CDR1 SGHTA and CDR2 FQGNSA. V shed 4 bases and J shed 7 bases, with 16 bases lying between them. The CDR3 runs 15 residues. CDR3: CASSSHRTFDGELFF. CDR3 DNA sequence: TGTGCCAGCAGCTCCCACCGGACTTTTGACGGGGAGCTGTTTTTT. Filled out from reference TRBV7-2 and TRBJ2-2, the complete variable domain reads GAGVSQSPSNKVTEKGKDVELRCDPISGHTALYWYRQSLGQGLEFLIYFQGNSAPDKSGLPSDRFSAERTGGSVSTLTIQRTQQEDSAVYLCASSSHRTFDGELFFGEGSRLTVL.

The table lists this clone with a few counts. The chain couples TRBV5-4 to TRBJ2-5; 11 bases are a match to TRBD2. The CDR3 length is 15 residues. CDR1 SGHNT and CDR2 YYREEE come from the germline V gene (reference sequence). Trimming at V came to 5 bases and at J to 2 bases, leaving 5 bases not matched to a gene. Here the CDR3 DNA reads TGTGCCAGCAGTCCTAGCGGGGGGTCGCAAGAGACCCAGTACTTC. Protein sequence: CASSPSGGSQETQYF.

In this sample, this clone turned up a few times. The rearrangement joins TRBV6-6 to TRBJ2-3; D unresolved. CDR3 length equals 13 residues. Germline-derived CDR1 and CDR2 are MNHNY and SVGAGI (reference sequence). Trimming removed 5 bases at V and 4 bases at J, with 10 bases between. This chain's CDR3 is CASSPQGADTQYF. The CDR3 region has the DNA TGTGCCAGCAGTCCGCAAGGCGCAGATACGCAGTATTTT.

The CDR3 reads CASSPGQGVGAKNIQYF. The CDR3 DNA reads TGTGCCAGCAGCCCGGGACAGGGGGTCGGGGCCAAAAACATTCAGTACTTC. The V gene is TRBV5-6, the J gene TRBJ2-4, with 11 bases aligning to TRBD1. In germline, CDR1 is SGHDT, CDR2 YYEEEE. V shed 4 bases and J 1 base; nucleotides not matched to a gene: 7. CDR3 length equals 17 residues.

This clone was seen only a few times. The V and J genes are TRBV5-4 and TRBJ1-4; 7 bases are a match to TRBD1. Germline V lookup: CDR1 SGHNT, CDR2 YYREEE (reference sequence). The CDR3 totals 16 residues. J was trimmed by 2 bases and V by 3 bases; bases with no gene match: 7. The chain's CDR3 is CASSSGQSGTNEKLFF. The CDR3, as DNA: TGTGCCAGCAGCTCGGGACAGTCGGGGACTAATGAAAAACTGTTTTTT.

This clone was detected only a few times. V gene TRBV11-2 combines with J gene TRBJ2-2; D gene unclear. Trimming took 1 base from V and 0 from J, leaving 9 bases between them. The CDR3 is made up of 16 amino acids. Germline V gene data show CDR1 as SGHAT and CDR2 as FQNNGV. The CDR3 here is CASSLGLLANTGELFF. In DNA, the CDR3 is TGTGCCAGCAGCTTAGGGCTCCTAGCGAACACCGGGGAGCTGTTTTTT.